Listed here are 6 T cell receptor beta chains from one sample, sequenced in a study of cytomegalovirus exposure and HLA in healthy donors. PCR was performed using 60 Vbeta and 13 Jbeta primers. Measured with immunoSEQ multiplex PCR; TCRdb has only the in-frame clones, and not every one. The sample shows about 95,000 clones, roughly two thirds of them seen only once. Sequencing was carried out using PBMCs. The receptors here all came from a woman between 45 and 65 years old in good health and CMV-seropositive.

The V call is TRBV27, the J call TRBJ2-2; D is ambiguous. This CDR3 spans 14 amino acids. CDR1 and CDR2 from the germline V gene are MNHEY and SMNVEV (reference sequence). V was cut by 2 bases and J by 6 bases, with 10 bases left in between. Written as DNA, the CDR3 is TGTGCCAGCAGTTTAGCGAGGTCCGCCGGGGAGCTGTTTTTT. The encoded protein is CASSLARSAGELFF.

A note on this clone: At one end the junction does not follow the germline gene, possibly because of a read error. The chain carries TRBV6-1 and TRBJ1-1, with D possibly TRBD1 on 5 matching bases. Germline CDR1 and CDR2: MNHNS and SASEGT. CDR3 size: 13 residues. This CDR3 is CAGSLGGGTEAFF. For the CDR3, the DNA is TGTGCCGGCAGCCTTGGGGGGGGCACTGAAGCTTTCTTT.

The chain is built from TRBV7-9 and TRBJ2-5; possible D gene TRBD2, 6 bases. V gave up 6 bases and J gave up 0 bases, with 8 bases separating them. The CDR3 length is 13 residues. CDR1 is SEHNR and CDR2 is FQNEAQ in the germline V gene (reference sequence). The CDR3 DNA reads as TGTGCCAGCAGGAGGGACTACCAAGAGACCCAGTACTTC. Amino acids: CASRRDYQETQYF.

This clone was counted only a few times. The genes are TRBV9 and TRBJ1-1; TRBD1 might be the D (5 bases). There are 16 residues in the CDR3. Germline CDR1 and CDR2: SGDLS and YYNGEE. V lost 0 bases to trimming and J lost 0 bases, with 12 bases between them. CDR3 in amino acids: CASSVGEGALNTEAFF. CDR3 nucleotides: TGTGCCAGCAGCGTAGGCGAAGGGGCCTTGAACACTGAAGCTTTCTTT.

The chain uses TRBV5-1 and TRBJ2-1, with a weak D call TRBD1 (6 bases). The V gene lost 7 bases and the J gene lost 10 bases, with 6 bases spanning the gap. Per germline, CDR1 SGHRS and CDR2 YFSETQ. The CDR3 is 9 amino acids. The CDR3 region is CASGTEQFF. The CDR3 DNA sequence: TGCGCCAGCGGGACAGAGCAGTTCTTC.

J is TRBJ2-1 and V is TRBV2, with a weak D call TRBD1 (6 bases). The germline V and J ends were trimmed by 5 bases and 5 bases, with 19 bases remaining between them. The CDR3 runs to 16 residues. Germline V gives CDR1 SNHLY, CDR2 FYNNEI. The CDR3 bases are TGTGCCAGCAGTAACTCACAGGGCGGCACCAACAATGAGCAGTTCTTC. This gives the protein CASSNSQGGTNNEQFF.